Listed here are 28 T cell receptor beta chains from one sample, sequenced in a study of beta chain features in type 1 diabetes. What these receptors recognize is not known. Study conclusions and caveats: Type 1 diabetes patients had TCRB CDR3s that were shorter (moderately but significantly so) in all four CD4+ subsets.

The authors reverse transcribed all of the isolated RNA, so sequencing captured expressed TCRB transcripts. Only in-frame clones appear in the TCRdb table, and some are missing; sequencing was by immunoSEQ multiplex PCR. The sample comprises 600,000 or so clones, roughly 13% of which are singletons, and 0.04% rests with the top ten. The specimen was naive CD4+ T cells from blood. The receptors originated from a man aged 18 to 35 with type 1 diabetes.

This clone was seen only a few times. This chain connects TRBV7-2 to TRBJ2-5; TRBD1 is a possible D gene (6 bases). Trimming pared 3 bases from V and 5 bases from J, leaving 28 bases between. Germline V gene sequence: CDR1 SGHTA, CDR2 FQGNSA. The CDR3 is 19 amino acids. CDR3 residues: CASSFVKDSRLLKRETQYF. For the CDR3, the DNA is TGTGCCAGCAGCTTTGTAAAGGACAGTCGGCTTTTAAAAAGGGAGACCCAGTACTTC.

CDR3 in amino acids: CASSYLEQFF. CDR3 bases: TGTGCCAGCAGTTATCTGGAGCAGTTCTTC. This chain uses TRBV6-5 with TRBJ2-1; D unclear. The V end lost 3 bases, the J end lost 10 bases, and 4 bases lay between the germline ends. The CDR3 is made up of 10 amino acids. Germline V gene data show CDR1 as MNHEY and CDR2 as SVGAGI.

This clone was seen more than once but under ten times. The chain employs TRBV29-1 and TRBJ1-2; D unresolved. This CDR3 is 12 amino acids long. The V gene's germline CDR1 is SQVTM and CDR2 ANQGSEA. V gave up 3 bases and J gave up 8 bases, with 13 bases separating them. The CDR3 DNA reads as TGCAGCGTTGAGACGGCCTCGATGGGCTACACCTTC. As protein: CSVETASMGYTF.

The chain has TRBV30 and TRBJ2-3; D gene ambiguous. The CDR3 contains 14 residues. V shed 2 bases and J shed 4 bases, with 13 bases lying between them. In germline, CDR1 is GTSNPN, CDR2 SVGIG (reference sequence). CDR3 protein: CAWSQVGPADTQYF. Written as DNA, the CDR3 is TGTGCCTGGAGTCAAGTTGGACCGGCAGATACGCAGTATTTT.

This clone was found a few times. CDR3 protein: CASSLRRARSEDTQYF. The DNA of the CDR3 is TGTGCCAGCAGCTTACGGCGGGCAAGGTCCGAAGATACGCAGTATTTT. The chain has TRBV7-9 and TRBJ2-3; tentative D call: TRBD2 (5 bases). This CDR3 spans 16 amino acids. The germline V gene encodes CDR1 SEHNR and CDR2 FQNEAQ (reference sequence). Deletions cut 2 bases from V and 5 bases from J, with 17 bases between.

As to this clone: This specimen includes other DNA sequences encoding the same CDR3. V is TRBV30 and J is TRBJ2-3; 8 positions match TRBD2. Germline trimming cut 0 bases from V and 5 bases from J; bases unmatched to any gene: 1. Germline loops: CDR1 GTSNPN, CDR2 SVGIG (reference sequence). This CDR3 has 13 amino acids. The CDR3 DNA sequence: TGTGCCTGGAGTGTAAGCGGGGGAGATACGCAGTATTTT. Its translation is CAWSVSGGDTQYF.

The CDR3 DNA is TGTGCCAGCAGGCCACAGGGGATCGCCCCCTACAATGAGCAGTTCTTC. This translates into CASRPQGIAPYNEQFF. This chain links TRBV7-9 with TRBJ2-1; 7 bases map to TRBD1. The junction had 10 bases not matched to a gene; V was cut back by 6 bases and J by 2 bases. Germline V gene sequence: CDR1 SEHNR, CDR2 FQNEAQ (reference sequence). The CDR3 is 16 amino acids.

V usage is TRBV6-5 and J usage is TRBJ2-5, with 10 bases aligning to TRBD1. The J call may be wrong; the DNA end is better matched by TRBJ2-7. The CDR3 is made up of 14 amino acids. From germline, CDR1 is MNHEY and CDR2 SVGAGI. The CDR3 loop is CASSNDRGLYEQYF. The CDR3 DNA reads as TGTGCCAGCAGTAACGACAGGGGGCTCTACGAGCAGTACTTC.

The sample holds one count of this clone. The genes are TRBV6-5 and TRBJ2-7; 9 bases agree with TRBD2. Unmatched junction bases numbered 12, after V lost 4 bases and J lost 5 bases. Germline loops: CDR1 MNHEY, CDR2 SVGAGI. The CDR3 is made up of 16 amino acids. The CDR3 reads CASSSAIAGEGHEQYF. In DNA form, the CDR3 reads TGTGCCAGCAGTTCAGCCATAGCGGGAGAAGGCCACGAGCAGTACTTC.

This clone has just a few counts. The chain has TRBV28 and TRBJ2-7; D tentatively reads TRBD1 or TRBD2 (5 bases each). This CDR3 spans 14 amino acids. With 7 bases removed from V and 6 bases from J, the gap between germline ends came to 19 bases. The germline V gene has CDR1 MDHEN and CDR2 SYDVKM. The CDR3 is CASKIRVRGGEQYF. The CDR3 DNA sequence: TGTGCCAGCAAGATCAGGGTGAGGGGCGGCGAGCAGTACTTC.

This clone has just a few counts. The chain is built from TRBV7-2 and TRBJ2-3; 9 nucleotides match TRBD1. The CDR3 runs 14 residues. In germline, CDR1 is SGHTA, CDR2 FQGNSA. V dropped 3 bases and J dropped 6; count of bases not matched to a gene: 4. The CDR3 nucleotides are TGTGCCAGCAGCTTGGACAGGGGTTATGATACGCAGTATTTT. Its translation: CASSLDRGYDTQYF.

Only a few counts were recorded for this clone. The CDR3 nucleotides read TGCAGCGTTGGACTAGCGTACCGAGATACGCAGTATTTT. Translated, it gives CSVGLAYRDTQYF. The chain recombines TRBV29-1 with TRBJ2-3; 8 bases are shared with TRBD2. V dropped 4 bases and J dropped 5; count of bases not matched to a gene: 5. Germline V lookup: CDR1 SQVTM, CDR2 ANQGSEA. The CDR3 runs to 13 residues.

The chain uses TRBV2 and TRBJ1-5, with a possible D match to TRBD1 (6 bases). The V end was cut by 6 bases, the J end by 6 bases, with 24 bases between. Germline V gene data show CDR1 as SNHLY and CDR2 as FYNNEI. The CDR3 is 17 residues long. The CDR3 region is CASSASGRGQVSQPQHF. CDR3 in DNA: TGTGCCAGCAGCGCCTCGGGGAGGGGACAAGTCAGTCAGCCCCAGCATTTT.

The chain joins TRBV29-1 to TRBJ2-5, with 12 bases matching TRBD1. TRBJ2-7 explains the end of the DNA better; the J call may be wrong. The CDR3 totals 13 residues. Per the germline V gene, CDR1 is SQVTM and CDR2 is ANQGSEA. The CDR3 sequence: CSVCVGQGAEQYF. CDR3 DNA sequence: TGCAGCGTTTGTGTGGGACAGGGGGCCGAGCAGTACTTC.

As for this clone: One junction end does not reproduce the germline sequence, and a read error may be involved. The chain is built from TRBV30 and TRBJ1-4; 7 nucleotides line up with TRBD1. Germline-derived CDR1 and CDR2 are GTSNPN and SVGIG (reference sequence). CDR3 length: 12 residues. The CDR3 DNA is TGTGCCTGGAGTGCAGACAGGGCGAAGGAAATTTTT. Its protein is CAWSADRAKEIF.

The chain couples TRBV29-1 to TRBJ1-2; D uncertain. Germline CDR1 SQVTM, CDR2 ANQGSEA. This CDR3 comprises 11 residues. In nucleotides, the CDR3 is TGCAGTGGACGGGAGAACTATGGCTACACCTTC. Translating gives CSGRENYGYTF.

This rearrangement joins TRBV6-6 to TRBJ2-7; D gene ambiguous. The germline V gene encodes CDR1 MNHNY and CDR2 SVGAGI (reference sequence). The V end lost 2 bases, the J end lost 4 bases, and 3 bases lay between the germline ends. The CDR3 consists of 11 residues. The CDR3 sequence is CASSYKYEQYF. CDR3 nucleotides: TGTGCCAGCAGTTACAAGTACGAGCAGTACTTC.

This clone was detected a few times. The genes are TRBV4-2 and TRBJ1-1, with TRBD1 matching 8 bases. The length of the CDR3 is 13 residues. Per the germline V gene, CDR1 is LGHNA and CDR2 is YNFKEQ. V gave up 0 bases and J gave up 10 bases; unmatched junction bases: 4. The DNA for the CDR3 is TGTGCCAGCAGCCAAGACAGGGGGCTAGGAGCTTTCTTT. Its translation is CASSQDRGLGAFF.

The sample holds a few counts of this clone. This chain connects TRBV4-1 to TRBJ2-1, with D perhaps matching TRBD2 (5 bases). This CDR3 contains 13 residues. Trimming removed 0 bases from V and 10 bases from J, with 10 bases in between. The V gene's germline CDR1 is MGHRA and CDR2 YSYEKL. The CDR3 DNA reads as TGCGCCAGCAGCCAAGAAGGACTCCGCGAGCAGTTCTTC. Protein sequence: CASSQEGLREQFF.

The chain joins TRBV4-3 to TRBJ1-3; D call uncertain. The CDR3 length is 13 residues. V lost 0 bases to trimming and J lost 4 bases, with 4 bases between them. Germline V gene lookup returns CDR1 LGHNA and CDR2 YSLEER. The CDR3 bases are TGCGCCAGCAGCCAAGAAGGGGGAAACACCATATATTTT. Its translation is CASSQEGGNTIYF.

The CDR3 DNA reads TGTGCCAGCAGCATTTCCCGGCACCCAGCCTACAATGAGCAGTTCTTC. The encoded protein is CASSISRHPAYNEQFF. The chain couples TRBV21-1 to TRBJ2-1. TRBV21-1 has pseudogene status. The CDR3 length is 16 residues.

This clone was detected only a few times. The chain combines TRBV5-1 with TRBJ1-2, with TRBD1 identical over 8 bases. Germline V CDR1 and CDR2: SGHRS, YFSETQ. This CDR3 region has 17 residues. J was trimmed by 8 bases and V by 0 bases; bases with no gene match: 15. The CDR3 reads CASSLDETGALLRGYTF. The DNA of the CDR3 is TGCGCCAGCAGCTTGGATGAGACAGGGGCCCTGCTGAGGGGCTACACCTTC.

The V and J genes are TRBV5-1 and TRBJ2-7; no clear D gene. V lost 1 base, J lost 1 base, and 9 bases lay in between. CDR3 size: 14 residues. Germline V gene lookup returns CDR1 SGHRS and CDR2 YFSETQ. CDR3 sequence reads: CASSLSAQSYEQYF. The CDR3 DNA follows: TGCGCCAGCAGCTTGTCCGCGCAGTCCTACGAGCAGTACTTC.

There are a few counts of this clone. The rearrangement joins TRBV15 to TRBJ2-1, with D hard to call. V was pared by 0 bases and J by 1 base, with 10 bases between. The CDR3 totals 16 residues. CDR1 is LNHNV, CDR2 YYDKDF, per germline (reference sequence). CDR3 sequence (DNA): TGTGCCACCAGCAGAGATCTAGTAACGTCCTACAATGAGCAGTTCTTC. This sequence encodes CATSRDLVTSYNEQFF.

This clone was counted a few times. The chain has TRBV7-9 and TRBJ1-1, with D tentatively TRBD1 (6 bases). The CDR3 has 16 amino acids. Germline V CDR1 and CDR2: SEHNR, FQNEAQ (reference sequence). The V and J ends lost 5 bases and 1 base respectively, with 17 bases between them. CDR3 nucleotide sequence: TGTGCCAGCAGCCAACCTCAGGGGAGAGGGAACACTGAAGCTTTCTTT. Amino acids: CASSQPQGRGNTEAFF.

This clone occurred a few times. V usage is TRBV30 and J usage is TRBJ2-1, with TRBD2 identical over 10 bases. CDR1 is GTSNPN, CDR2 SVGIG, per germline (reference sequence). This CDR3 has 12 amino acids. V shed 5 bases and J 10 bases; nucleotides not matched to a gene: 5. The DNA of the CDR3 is TGTGCCTGGTCTCATAGCGGGGGGGAGCAGTTCTTC. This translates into CAWSHSGGEQFF.

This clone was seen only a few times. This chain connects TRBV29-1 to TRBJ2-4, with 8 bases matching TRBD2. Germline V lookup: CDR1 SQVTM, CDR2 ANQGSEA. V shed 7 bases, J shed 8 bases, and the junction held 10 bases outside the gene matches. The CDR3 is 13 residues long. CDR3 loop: CSGVRRGEDIQYF. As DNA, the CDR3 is TGCAGCGGTGTGAGGCGGGGGGAGGACATTCAGTACTTC.

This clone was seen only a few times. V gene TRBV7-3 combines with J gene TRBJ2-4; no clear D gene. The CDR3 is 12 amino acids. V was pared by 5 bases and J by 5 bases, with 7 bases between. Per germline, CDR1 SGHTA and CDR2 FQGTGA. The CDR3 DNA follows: TGTGCCAGCAGCAAGACCGAAAACATTCAGTACTTC. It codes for CASSKTENIQYF.